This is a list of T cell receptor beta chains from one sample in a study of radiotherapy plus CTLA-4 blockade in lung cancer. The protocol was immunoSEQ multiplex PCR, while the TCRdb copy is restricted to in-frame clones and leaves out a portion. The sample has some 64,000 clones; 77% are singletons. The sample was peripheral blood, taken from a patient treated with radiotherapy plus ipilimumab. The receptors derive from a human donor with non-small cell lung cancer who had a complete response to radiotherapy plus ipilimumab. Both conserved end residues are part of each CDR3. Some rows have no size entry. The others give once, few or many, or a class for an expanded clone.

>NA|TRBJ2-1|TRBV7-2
CASSPGLAGSKFF
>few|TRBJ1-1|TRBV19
CASSGRSAFTEAFF
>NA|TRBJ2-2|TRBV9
CASSASVGELFF
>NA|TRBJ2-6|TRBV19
CASRPAGALSSGANVLTF
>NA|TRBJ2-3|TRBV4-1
CASSQDYRATDTQYF
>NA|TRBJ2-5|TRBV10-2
CASSEPAGDFQETQYF
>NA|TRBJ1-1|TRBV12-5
CASVPMGVTEAFF
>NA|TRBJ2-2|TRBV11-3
CASSLAGTGNTGELFF
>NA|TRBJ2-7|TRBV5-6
CASSWGTGNRISYEQYF
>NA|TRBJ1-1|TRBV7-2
CASSLGRNTEAFF
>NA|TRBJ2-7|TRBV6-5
CASSLVQGAEQYF